This TCR beta chain came from a study of long-term antiretroviral therapy in people with HIV. General study findings and limits: Older ART regimens were possibly in use when the blood was collected between about 2003 and 2017.

An immunoSEQ assay, version v3.0, was performed at survey level. Profiled with immunoSEQ multiplex PCR; TCRdb holds only in-frame clones, not every one. The repertoire consists of 34,000 or so clones, with around 85% occurring once and the leading ten covering approximately 4.4%. A remark on this clone: Its antigen is unknown.

The TCR was taken from a young man with HIV. The sample in question was unsorted PBMCs, obtained about 3.4 years after starting antiretroviral therapy.

CDR3 in amino acids: CASSTGQGYYEQYF. The CDR3 bases are TGCGCCAGCAGCACCGGACAGGGGTACTACGAGCAGTACTTC. The rearrangement links TRBV5-1 to TRBJ2-7; 9 bases agree with TRBD1. The CDR3 sequence is 14 residues long. Germline loops: CDR1 SGHRS, CDR2 YFSETQ. V shed 4 bases and J 3 bases; nucleotides not matched to a gene: 5.